The sequence of this T cell receptor beta chain was determined in a study of blood T cell repertoires in COVID-19. Original processing methods: Amplifying reference gene primers gave estimates of nucleated cell counts. TCRdb's table, derived via immunoSEQ multiplex PCR, lists solely in-frame clones and lacks some. For V, J and clone size, that table is used; D and trimming come from the DNA. The data contain about 60,000 clones, more than 80% of them singletons. Germline V lookup: CDR1 LGHDT, CDR2 YNNKEL (reference sequence). J gave up 5 bases and V 5 bases, and 8 bases lay outside the gene matches. This CDR3 contains 15 residues.

This TCR was recovered from a human donor in a cohort sampled during active COVID-19. The rearrangement uses TRBV3-1 (or the pseudogene TRBV3-2) and TRBJ1-1, with 10 bases identical to TRBD1. The sequenced material came from peripheral blood. The CDR3: CASSSRDRGGTEAFF. Here the CDR3 DNA reads TGTGCCAGCAGCTCCCGGGACAGGGGCGGGACTGAAGCTTTCTTT.